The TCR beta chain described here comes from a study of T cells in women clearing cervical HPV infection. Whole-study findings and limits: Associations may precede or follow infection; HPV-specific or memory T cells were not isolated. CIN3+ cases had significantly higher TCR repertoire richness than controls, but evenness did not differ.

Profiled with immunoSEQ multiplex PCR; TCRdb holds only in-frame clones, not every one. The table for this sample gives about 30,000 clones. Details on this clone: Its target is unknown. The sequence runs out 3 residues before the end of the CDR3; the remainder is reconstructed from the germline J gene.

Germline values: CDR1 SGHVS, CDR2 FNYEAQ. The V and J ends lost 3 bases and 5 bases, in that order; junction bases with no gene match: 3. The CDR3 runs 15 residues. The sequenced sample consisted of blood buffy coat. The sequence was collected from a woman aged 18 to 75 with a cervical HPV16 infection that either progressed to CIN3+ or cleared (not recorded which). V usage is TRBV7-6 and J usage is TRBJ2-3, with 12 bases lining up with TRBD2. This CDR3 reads CASSLLAGGRDTQYF. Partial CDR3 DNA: TGTGCCAGCAGCTTGCTAGCGGGGGGGCGAGATACG.